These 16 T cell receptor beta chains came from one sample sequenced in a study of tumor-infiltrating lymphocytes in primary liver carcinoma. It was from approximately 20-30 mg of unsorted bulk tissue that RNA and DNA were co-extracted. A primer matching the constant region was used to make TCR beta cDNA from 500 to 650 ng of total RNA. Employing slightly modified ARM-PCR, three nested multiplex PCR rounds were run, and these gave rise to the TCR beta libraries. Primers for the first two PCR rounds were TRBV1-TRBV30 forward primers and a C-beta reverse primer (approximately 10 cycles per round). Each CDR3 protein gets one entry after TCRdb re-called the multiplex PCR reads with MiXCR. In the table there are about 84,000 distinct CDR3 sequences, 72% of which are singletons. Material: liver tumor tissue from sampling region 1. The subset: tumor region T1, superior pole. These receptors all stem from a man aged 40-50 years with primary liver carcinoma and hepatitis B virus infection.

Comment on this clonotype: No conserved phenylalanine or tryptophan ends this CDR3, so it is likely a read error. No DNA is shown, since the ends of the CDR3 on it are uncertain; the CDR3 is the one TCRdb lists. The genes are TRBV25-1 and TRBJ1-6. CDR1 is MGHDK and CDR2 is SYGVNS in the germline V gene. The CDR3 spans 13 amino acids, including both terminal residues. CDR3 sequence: CASSSLPNSPLHL.

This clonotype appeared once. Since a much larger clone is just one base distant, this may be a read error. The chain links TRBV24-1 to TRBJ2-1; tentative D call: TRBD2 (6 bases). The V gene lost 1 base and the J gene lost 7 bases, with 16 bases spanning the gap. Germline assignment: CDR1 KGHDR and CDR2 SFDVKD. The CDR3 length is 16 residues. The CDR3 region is CATSDLHGSSLNEQFF. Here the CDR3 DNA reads TGTGCCACCAGTGATTTACACGGGAGTAGTCTTAATGAGCAGTTCTTC.

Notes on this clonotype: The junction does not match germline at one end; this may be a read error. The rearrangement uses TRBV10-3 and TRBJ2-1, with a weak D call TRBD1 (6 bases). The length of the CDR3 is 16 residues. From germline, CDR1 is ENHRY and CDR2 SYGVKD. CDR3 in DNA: TGTGCCATCAGTGAGTCGGAAGGGGTTGGGGACAATGAGCTGTTCTTC. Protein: CAISESEGVGDNELFF.

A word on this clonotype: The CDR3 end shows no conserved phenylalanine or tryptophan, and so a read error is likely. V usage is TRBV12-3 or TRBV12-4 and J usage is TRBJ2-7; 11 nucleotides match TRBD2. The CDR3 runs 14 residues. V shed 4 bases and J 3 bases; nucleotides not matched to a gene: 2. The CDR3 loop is CASSSSGGNYEQYL. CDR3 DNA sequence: TGTGCCAGCAGTTCTAGCGGGGGGAACTACGAGCAGTACTTA.

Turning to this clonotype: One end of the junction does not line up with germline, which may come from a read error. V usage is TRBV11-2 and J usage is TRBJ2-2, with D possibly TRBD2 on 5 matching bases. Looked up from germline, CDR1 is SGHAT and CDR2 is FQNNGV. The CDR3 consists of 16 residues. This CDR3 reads CTSSFEEHDRTGKLFF. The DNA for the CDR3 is TGCACCAGCAGCTTTGAAGAACATGATAGGACCGGGAAGCTGTTTTTT.

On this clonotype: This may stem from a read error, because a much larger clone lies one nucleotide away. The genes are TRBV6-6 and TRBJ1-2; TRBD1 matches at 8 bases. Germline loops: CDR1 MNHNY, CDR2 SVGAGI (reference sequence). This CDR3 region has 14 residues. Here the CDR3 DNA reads TGTGCCAGCACTTACGAATTACAGGGGGATGGCTACACCTTC. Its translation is CASTYELQGDGYTF.

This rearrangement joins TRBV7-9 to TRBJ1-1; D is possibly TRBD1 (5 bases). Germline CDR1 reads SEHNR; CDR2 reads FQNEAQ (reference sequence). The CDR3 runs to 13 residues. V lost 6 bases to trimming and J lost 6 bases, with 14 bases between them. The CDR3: CASSGDGYAEAFF. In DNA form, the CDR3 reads TGTGCCAGCAGTGGGGACGGGTACGCTGAAGCTTTCTTT. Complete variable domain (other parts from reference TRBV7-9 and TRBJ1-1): DTGVSQNPRHKITKRGQNVTFRCDPISEHNRLYWYRQTLGQGPEFLTYFQNEAQLEKSRLLSDRFSAERPKGSFSTLEIQRTEQGDSAMYLCASSGDGYAEAFFGQGTRLTVV.

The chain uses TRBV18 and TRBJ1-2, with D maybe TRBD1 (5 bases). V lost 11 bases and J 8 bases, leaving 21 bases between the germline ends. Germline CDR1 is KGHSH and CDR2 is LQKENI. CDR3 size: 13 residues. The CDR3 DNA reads TGTGCCGGCACCCTCGACAGATTTTTAGGCTACACCTTC. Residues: CAGTLDRFLGYTF.

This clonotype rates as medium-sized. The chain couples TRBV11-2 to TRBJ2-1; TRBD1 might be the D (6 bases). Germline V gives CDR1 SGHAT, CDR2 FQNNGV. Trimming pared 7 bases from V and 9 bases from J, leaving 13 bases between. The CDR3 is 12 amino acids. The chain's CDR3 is CASNDRSPEQFF. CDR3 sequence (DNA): TGTGCCAGCAATGACAGGTCCCCTGAGCAGTTCTTC.

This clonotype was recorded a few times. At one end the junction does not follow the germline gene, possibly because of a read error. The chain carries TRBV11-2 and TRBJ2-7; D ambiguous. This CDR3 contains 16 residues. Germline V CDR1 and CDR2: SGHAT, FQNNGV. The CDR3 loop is CASSLDWTAYSHEQHF. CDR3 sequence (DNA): TGTGCCAGCAGCTTAGATTGGACCGCATACTCCCACGAGCAGCACTTC.

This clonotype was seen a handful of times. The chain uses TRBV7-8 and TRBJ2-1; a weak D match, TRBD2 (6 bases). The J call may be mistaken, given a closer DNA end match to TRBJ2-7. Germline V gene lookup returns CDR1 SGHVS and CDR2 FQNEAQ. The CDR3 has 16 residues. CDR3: CASSPFSGYSYSEQYF. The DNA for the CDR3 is TGTGCCAGCAGCCCGTTTAGCGGTTACTCCTACAGTGAGCAGTACTTC.

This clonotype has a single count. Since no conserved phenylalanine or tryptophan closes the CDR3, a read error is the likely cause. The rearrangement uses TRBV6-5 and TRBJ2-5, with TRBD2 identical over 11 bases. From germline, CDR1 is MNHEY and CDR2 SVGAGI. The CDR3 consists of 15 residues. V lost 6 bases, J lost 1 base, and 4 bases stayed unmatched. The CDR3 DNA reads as TGTGCCAGCAGATCGACTAGCGGGGTCCAAGAGACCCAGTACCTA. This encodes CASRSTSGVQETQYL.

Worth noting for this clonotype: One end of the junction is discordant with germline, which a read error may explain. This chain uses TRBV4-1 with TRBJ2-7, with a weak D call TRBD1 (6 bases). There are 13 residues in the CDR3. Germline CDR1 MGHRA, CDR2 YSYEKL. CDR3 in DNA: TGTGCCAGCAGCCAAGCTGCGACAGGCGAGGAGTACTTC. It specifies CASSQAATGEEYF.

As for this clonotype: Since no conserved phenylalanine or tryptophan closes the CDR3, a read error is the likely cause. The CDR3 loop is CASTQGFELDQYY. As DNA, the CDR3 is TGCGCCAGCACCCAGGGATTCGAACTAGACCAGTATTAT. The genes are TRBV10-2 and TRBJ2-3; the D call may be TRBD1 or TRBD2 (5 bases each). The V end lost 7 bases, the J end lost 12 bases, and 20 bases lay between the germline ends. Germline V gene lookup returns CDR1 WSHSY and CDR2 SAAADI. The CDR3 totals 13 residues.

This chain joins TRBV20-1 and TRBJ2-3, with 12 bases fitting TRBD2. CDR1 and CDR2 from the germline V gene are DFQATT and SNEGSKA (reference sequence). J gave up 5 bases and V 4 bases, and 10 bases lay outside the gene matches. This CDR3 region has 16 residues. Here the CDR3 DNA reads TGCAGTGCTAAGAATTCAGGGGGACTAGCGGGAGATACGCAGTATTTT. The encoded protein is CSAKNSGGLAGDTQYF.

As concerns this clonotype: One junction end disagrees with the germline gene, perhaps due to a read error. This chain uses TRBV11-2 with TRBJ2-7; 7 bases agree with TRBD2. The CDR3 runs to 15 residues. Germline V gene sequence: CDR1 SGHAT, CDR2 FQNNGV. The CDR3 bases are TGTGCCAGCAACTTAGTTCGGGGGAGGGATATCGAACAGTACTTC. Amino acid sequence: CASNLVRGRDIEQYF.